Following are 25 T cell receptor beta chains from one sample sequenced in a study of blood T cell repertoires in COVID-19. Assay: immunoSEQ multiplex PCR; the TCRdb copy retains only in-frame clones and omits some. The sample has 100,000 to 150,000 clones, almost 90% seen once. The specimen sequenced was peripheral blood. All receptors derive from a woman between 45 and 60 years old with active or convalescent COVID-19.

Remarks on this clone: The sample contains more than one DNA sequence encoding this CDR3. The chain couples TRBV12-3 or TRBV12-4 to TRBJ1-1; 7 bases align to TRBD1. The V and J ends lost 6 bases and 1 base, in that order; junction bases with no gene match: 2. The length of the CDR3 is 13 residues. The CDR3 spells CASSRQGNTEAFF. In nucleotides, the CDR3 is TGTGCCAGCAGCCGACAGGGGAACACTGAAGCTTTCTTT.

This rearrangement joins TRBV27 to TRBJ2-2, with D maybe TRBD1 (6 bases). The germline gives CDR1 MNHEY, CDR2 SMNVEV (reference sequence). Trimming removed 7 bases at V and 0 bases at J, with 21 bases between. The CDR3 is 18 residues long. The CDR3 DNA reads TGTGCCAGCACCGCCGAGACAGGCCCCCAAGCGAACACCGGGGAGCTGTTTTTT. This translates into CASTAETGPQANTGELFF.

The chain recombines TRBV28 with TRBJ1-6, with 7 bases fitting TRBD1. This CDR3 spans 13 amino acids. Trimming cost V 4 bases and J 9 bases; bases outside gene matches: 3. CDR1 is MDHEN and CDR2 is SYDVKM in the germline V gene. As DNA, the CDR3 is TGTGCCAGCAGTTCCGACAGGGCTTCACCCCTCCACTTT. This encodes CASSSDRASPLHF.

The genes are TRBV28 and TRBJ2-1; the match to TRBD2 covers 13 bases. The CDR3 has 15 residues. Looked up from germline, CDR1 is MDHEN and CDR2 is SYDVKM. V dropped 7 bases and J dropped 10; count of bases not matched to a gene: 10. The DNA for the CDR3 is TGTGCCAGCAAAGCACTAGCGGGAGGGCCGGGCGAGCAGTTCTTC. It codes for CASKALAGGPGEQFF.

The genes are TRBV7-2 and TRBJ2-3; 8 bases align to TRBD1. The V and J ends lost 1 base and 2 bases, in that order; junction bases with no gene match: 5. This CDR3 comprises 16 residues. Per the germline V gene, CDR1 is SGHTA and CDR2 is FQGNSA. The CDR3: CASSLGTGYYTDTQYF. Here the CDR3 DNA reads TGTGCCAGCAGCTTAGGGACAGGGTATTACACAGATACGCAGTATTTT.

This CDR3 reads CASSNSGLAGGEQFF. For the CDR3, the DNA is TGTGCCAGTAGTAACTCGGGACTAGCGGGAGGAGAGCAGTTCTTC. The chain employs TRBV19 and TRBJ2-1; 15 bases map to TRBD2. The germline V gene encodes CDR1 LNHDA and CDR2 SQIVND (reference sequence). V lost 4 bases and J lost 10; bases outside the gene matches: 5. The CDR3 totals 15 residues.

The rearrangement joins TRBV6-1 to TRBJ1-1, with TRBD1 identical over 7 bases. Germline loops: CDR1 MNHNS, CDR2 SASEGT. Trimming cost V 4 bases and J 3 bases; bases outside gene matches: 11. The CDR3 sequence is 16 residues long. The CDR3 DNA sequence: TGTGCCAGCAGTGTCGCCGACAGGGTGCCGGACACTGAAGCTTTCTTT. Protein product: CASSVADRVPDTEAFF.

The chain combines TRBV5-6 with TRBJ1-2; D gene unclear. This CDR3 contains 13 residues. Per the germline V gene, CDR1 is SGHDT and CDR2 is YYEEEE. V dropped 3 bases and J dropped 1 base, with 7 bases sitting between them. The CDR3 nucleotides read TGTGCCAGCAGCTCCCGCGGTAACTATGGCTACACCTTC. This codes for CASSSRGNYGYTF. The full variable domain, its missing parts supplied by reference TRBV5-6 and TRBJ1-2, is DAGVTQSPTHLIKTRGQQVTLRCSPKSGHDTVSWYQQALGQGPQFIFQYYEEEERQRGNFPDRFSGHQFPNYSSELNVNALLLGDSALYLCASSSRGNYGYTFGSGTRLTVV.

The V call is TRBV28, the J call TRBJ1-2; perhaps TRBD1 as D (5 bases). The CDR3 contains 12 residues. CDR1 is MDHEN, CDR2 SYDVKM, per germline. With 3 bases removed from V and 4 bases from J, the gap between germline ends came to 6 bases. CDR3 nucleotides: TGTGCCAGCAGTTTCCAGGGCTATGGCTACACCTTC. It translates to CASSFQGYGYTF.

The chain employs TRBV19 and TRBJ2-7, with D tentatively TRBD1 (6 bases). This CDR3 contains 13 residues. Germline CDR1 LNHDA, CDR2 SQIVND (reference sequence). V lost 5 bases to trimming and J lost 7 bases, with 15 bases between them. The CDR3 loop reads CASSSQDRGEQYF. For the CDR3, the DNA is TGTGCCAGTAGTTCCCAGGACAGAGGGGAGCAGTACTTC.

This chain connects TRBV28 to TRBJ2-7; D unclear. The CDR3 contains 13 residues. Germline V CDR1 and CDR2: MDHEN, SYDVKM. Trimming took 5 bases from V and 2 from J, leaving 10 bases between them. The CDR3 is CASSQDWPYEQYF. The CDR3 coding sequence is TGTGCCAGCAGTCAGGATTGGCCCTACGAGCAGTACTTC.

The gene calls are TRBV19 and TRBJ1-4; no clear D gene. V lost 3 bases and J 1 base, leaving 9 bases between the germline ends. In germline, CDR1 is LNHDA, CDR2 SQIVND (reference sequence). The CDR3 is made up of 15 amino acids. Here the CDR3 reads CASSISGGTNEKLFF. CDR3 sequence (DNA): TGTGCCAGTAGTATCTCTGGCGGAACTAATGAAAAACTGTTTTTT.

This rearrangement joins TRBV19 to TRBJ2-1; 14 bases are a match to TRBD2. With V trimmed by 2 bases and J by 0 bases, 3 bases remained unmatched. Looked up from germline, CDR1 is LNHDA and CDR2 is SQIVND (reference sequence). This CDR3 contains 18 residues. This CDR3 reads CASSIRTSGRSSYNEQFF. CDR3 bases: TGTGCCAGTAGTATAAGGACTAGCGGGAGGAGCTCCTACAATGAGCAGTTCTTC.

CDR3 in DNA: TGTGCCAGCACTCCAGGGGGCATCTACGAGCAGTACTTC. Amino acid sequence: CASTPGGIYEQYF. The rearrangement joins TRBV28 to TRBJ2-7; TRBD1 matches 8 bases. The CDR3 contains 13 residues. J was trimmed by 3 bases and V by 7 bases; bases with no gene match: 5. Germline V lookup: CDR1 MDHEN, CDR2 SYDVKM. The full variable domain, its missing parts supplied by reference TRBV28 and TRBJ2-7, is DVKVTQSSRYLVKRTGEKVFLECVQDMDHENMFWYRQDPGLGLRLIYFSYDVKMKEKGDIPEGYSVSREKKERFSLILESASTNQTSMYLCASTPGGIYEQYFGPGTRLTVT.

The chain employs TRBV4-1 and TRBJ2-1; D is possibly TRBD2 (6 bases). The CDR3 sequence is 13 residues long. Trimming took 3 bases from V and 5 from J, leaving 8 bases between them. CDR1 is MGHRA, CDR2 YSYEKL, per germline. The CDR3 region is CASSQGGDNEQFF. The CDR3 DNA sequence: TGCGCCAGCAGCCAGGGGGGAGACAATGAGCAGTTCTTC.

This clone has a single count. This chain links TRBV4-1 with TRBJ2-1, with 12 nucleotides matching TRBD2. Per the germline V gene, CDR1 is MGHRA and CDR2 is YSYEKL. This CDR3 has 20 residues. The V segment lost 3 bases and the J segment 4 bases; nucleotides outside the gene matches: 16. The CDR3 DNA reads TGCGCCAGCAGCCACCCCACCCTTACTAGCGGGAGGTCTCAGTACAATGAGCAGTTCTTC. Its translation: CASSHPTLTSGRSQYNEQFF.

The rearrangement uses TRBV7-3 and TRBJ2-5; 9 bases are a match to TRBD1. Looked up from germline, CDR1 is SGHTA and CDR2 is FQGTGA. The V gene end was trimmed by 8 bases and the J gene end by 4 bases; junction bases not matched to a gene: 11. The CDR3 has 15 amino acids. The CDR3 region has the DNA TGTGCCAGCCTAGAACACAGGGGGCGGCGAGAGACCCAGTACTTC. It translates to CASLEHRGRRETQYF.

The chain recombines TRBV5-1 with TRBJ2-5, with 8 bases fitting TRBD2. The CDR3 length is 15 residues. After removal of 4 bases from V and 1 base from J, the junction contained 6 bases not matched to a gene. The germline gives CDR1 SGHRS, CDR2 YFSETQ. The CDR3 loop is CASSTSLAGQETQYF. CDR3 bases: TGCGCCAGCAGCACCTCCCTAGCGGGCCAAGAGACCCAGTACTTC.

The table lists this clone with a count of one. The rearrangement uses TRBV30 and TRBJ2-1; D possibly corresponds to TRBD2 (5 bases). In germline, CDR1 is GTSNPN, CDR2 SVGIG (reference sequence). The CDR3 covers 13 residues. V dropped 5 bases and J dropped 8 bases, with 16 bases sitting between them. The CDR3 is CAWALEEDYEQFF. CDR3 in DNA: TGTGCCTGGGCCTTGGAGGAGGACTATGAGCAGTTCTTC.

DNA of the CDR3: TGCAGAGGGGGAGACACAGATACGCAGTATTTT. Amino acid sequence: CRGGDTDTQYF. The genes are TRBV20-1 and TRBJ2-3; D is possibly TRBD1 (6 bases). Germline CDR1 is DFQATT and CDR2 is SNEGSKA (reference sequence). The CDR3 length is 11 residues.

The chain uses TRBV6-2 or TRBV6-3 and TRBJ2-1; 10 positions agree with TRBD2. CDR1 is MNHEY and CDR2 is SVGEGT in the germline V gene. V was clipped by 5 bases and J by 6 bases; unmatched bases: 10. CDR3 length: 16 amino acids. The chain's CDR3 is CASSPISSGSSNEQFF. The CDR3 DNA is TGTGCCAGCAGTCCAATATCTAGCGGGAGTAGCAATGAGCAGTTCTTC.

The rearrangement links TRBV7-9 to TRBJ1-5; 8 bases line up with TRBD1. The germline V gene encodes CDR1 SEHNR and CDR2 FQNEAQ (reference sequence). The CDR3 loop spans 12 amino acids. The junction had 5 bases not matched to a gene; V was cut back by 5 bases and J by 11 bases. The CDR3 nucleotides are TGTGCCAGCAGCCAGTTGGACAGGGCCCAGCATTTT. The encoded protein is CASSQLDRAQHF.

This clone was observed a single time. One junction end does not reproduce the germline sequence, and a read error may be involved. V usage is TRBV18 and J usage is TRBJ1-1; 7 nucleotides line up with TRBD1. The CDR3 loop spans 15 amino acids. The germline V gene encodes CDR1 KGHSH and CDR2 LQKENI. The CDR3 region is CASSPLGQTNTEAFF. The CDR3 region has the DNA TGTGCCAGCTCTCCACTGGGACAGACGAACACTGAAGCTTTCTTT.

This chain links TRBV3-1 (or the pseudogene TRBV3-2) with TRBJ1-3; perhaps TRBD1 as D (5 bases). The CDR3 has 17 amino acids. V was cut by 0 bases and J by 0 bases, with 12 bases left in between. Germline V gene sequence: CDR1 LGHDT, CDR2 YNNKEL (reference sequence). The CDR3 is CASSQDWGGISGNTIYF. CDR3 bases: TGTGCCAGCAGCCAAGATTGGGGGGGAATCTCTGGAAACACCATATATTTT.

The chain employs TRBV19 and TRBJ2-2; 10 bases are shared with TRBD2. CDR1 and CDR2 from the germline V gene are LNHDA and SQIVND (reference sequence). CDR3 length: 13 residues. The V gene end was trimmed by 9 bases and the J gene end by 4 bases; junction bases not matched to a gene: 2. CDR3 nucleotide sequence: TGTGCCAGCCAGCGGGAGGGCACCGGGGAGCTGTTTTTT. Residues: CASQREGTGELFF.